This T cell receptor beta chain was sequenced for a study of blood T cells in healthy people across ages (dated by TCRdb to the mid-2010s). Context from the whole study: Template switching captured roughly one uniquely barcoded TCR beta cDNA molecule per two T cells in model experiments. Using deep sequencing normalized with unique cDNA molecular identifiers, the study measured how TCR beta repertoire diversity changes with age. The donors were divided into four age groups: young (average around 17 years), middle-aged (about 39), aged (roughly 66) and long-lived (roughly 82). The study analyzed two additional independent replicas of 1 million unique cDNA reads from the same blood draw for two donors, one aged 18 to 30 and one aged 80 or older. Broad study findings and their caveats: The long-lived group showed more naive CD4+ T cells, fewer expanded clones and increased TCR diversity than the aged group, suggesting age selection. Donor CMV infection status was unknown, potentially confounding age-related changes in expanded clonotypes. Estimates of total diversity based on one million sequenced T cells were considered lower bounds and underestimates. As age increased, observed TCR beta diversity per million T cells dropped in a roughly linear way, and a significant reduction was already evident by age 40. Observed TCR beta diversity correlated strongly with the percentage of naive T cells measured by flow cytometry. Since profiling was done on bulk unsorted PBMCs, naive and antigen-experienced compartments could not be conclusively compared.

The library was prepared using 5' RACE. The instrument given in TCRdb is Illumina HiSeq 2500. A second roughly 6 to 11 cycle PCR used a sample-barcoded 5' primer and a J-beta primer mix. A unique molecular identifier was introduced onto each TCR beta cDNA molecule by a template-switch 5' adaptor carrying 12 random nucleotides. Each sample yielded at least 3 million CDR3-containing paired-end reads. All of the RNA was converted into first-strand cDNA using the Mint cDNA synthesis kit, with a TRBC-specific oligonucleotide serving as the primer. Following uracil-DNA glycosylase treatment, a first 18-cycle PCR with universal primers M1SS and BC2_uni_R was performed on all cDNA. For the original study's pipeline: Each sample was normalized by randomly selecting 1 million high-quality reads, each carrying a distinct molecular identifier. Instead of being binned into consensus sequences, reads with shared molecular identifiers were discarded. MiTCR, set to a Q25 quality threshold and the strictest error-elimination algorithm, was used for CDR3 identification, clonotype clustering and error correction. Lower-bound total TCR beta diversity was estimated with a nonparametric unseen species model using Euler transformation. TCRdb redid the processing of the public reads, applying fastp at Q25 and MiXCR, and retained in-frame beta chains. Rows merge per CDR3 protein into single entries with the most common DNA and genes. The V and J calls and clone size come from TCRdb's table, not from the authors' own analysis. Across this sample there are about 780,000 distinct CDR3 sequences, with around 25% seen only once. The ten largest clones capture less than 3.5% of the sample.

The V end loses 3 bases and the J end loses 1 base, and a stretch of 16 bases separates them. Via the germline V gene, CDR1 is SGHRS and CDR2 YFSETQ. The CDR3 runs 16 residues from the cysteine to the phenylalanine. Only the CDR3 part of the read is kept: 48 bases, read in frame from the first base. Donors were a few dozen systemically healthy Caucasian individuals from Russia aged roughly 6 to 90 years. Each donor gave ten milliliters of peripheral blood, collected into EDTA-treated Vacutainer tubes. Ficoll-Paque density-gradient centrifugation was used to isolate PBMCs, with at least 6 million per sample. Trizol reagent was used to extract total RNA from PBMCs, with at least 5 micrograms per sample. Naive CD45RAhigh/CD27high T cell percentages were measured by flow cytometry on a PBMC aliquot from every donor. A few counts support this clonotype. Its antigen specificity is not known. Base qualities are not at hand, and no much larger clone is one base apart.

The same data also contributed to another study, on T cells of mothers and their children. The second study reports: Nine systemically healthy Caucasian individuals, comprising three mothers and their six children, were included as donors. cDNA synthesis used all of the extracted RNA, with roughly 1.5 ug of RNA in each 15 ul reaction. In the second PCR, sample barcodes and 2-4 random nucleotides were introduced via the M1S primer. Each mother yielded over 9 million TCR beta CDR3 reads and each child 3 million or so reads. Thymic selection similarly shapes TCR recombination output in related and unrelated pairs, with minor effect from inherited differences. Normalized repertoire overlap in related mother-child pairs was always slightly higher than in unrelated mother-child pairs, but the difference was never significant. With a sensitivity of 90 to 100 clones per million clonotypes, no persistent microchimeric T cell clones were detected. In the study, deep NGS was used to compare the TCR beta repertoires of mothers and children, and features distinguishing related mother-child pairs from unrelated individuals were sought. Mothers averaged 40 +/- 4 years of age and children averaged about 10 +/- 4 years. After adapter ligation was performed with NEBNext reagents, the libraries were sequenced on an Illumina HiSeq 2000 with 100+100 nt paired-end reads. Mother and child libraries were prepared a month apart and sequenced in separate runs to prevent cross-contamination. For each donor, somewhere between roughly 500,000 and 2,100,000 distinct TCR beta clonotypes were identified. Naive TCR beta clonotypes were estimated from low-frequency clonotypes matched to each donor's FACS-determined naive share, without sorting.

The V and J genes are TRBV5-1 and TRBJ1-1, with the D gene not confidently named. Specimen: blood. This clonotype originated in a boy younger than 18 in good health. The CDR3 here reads CASSSKAVGENTEAFF. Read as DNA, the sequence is TGCGCCAGCAGCTCCAAGGCCGTAGGCGAGAACACTGAAGCTTTCTTT.